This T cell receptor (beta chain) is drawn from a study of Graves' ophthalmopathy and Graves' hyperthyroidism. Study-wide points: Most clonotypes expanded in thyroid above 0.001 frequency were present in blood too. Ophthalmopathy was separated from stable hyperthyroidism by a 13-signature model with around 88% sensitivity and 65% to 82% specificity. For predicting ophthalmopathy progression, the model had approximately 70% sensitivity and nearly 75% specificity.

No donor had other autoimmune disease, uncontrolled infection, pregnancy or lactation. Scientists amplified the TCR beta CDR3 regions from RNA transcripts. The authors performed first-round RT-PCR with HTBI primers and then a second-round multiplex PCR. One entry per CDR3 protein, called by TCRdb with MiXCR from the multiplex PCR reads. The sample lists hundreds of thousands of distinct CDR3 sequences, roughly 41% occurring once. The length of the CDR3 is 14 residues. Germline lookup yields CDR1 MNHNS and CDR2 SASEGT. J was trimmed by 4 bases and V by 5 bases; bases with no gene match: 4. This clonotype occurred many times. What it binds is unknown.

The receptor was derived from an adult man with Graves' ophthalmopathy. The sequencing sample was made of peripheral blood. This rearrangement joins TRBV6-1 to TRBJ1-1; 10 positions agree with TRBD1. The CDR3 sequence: CASSLRDRGTEAFF. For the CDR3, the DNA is TGTGCCAGCAGTCTCCGGGACAGGGGCACTGAAGCTTTCTTT.